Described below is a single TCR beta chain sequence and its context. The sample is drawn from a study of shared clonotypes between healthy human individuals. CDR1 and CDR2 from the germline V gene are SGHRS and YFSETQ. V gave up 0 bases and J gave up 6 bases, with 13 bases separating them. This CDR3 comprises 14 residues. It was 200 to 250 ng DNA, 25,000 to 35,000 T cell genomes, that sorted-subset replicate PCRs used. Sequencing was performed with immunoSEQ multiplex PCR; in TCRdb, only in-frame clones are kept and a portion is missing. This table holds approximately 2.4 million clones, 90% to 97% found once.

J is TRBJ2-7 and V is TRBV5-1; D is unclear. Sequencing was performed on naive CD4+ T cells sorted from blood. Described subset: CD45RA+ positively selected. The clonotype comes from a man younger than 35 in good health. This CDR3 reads CASSLDLLTGEQYF. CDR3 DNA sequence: TGCGCCAGCAGCTTGGATTTGCTTACGGGCGAGCAGTACTTC. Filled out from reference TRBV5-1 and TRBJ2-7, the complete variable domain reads KAGVTQTPRYLIKTRGQQVTLSCSPISGHRSVSWYQQTPGQGLQFLFEYFSETQRNKGNFPGRFSGRQFSNSRSEMNVSTLELGDSALYLCASSLDLLTGEQYFGPGTRLTVT.